Described below is a single TCR beta chain sequence and its context. V dropped 5 bases and J dropped 0 bases, with 23 bases sitting between them. The CDR3 is 18 residues long. Germline CDR1 reads GTSNPN; CDR2 reads SVGIG (reference sequence). In the authors' methods: Reference gene primer amplification yielded estimated nucleated cell counts. The data were produced by immunoSEQ multiplex PCR, yet TCRdb's version contains in-frame clones alone and is incomplete. D and trimming come from the DNA, and the V and J calls and clone size come from that table. The sample lists hundreds of thousands of clones, around 83% occurring once. This entry comes from a study of blood T cell repertoires in COVID-19. The overall study: From T cells, B-cell-depleted T cells, or PBMCs came the material, which was cDNA or gDNA.

V and J are TRBV30 and TRBJ1-5; possibly TRBD1 for D (6 bases). Sequencing was carried out using peripheral blood. The source of this sequence is a woman between 45 and 65 years old with acute or convalescent COVID-19. CDR3 amino acids: CAWEYAHTGQFSNQPQHF. Here the CDR3 DNA reads TGTGCCTGGGAATATGCCCACACAGGGCAATTTAGCAATCAGCCCCAGCATTTT.